Listed below are T cell receptor beta chains from one sample, sequenced in a study of T cell changes during pregnancy in multiple sclerosis. Repertoires were generated with immunoSEQ multiplex PCR, while TCRdb's copy carries only in-frame clones and drops some. The profile shows tens of thousands of clones, approximately 90% of them singletons. Source: CD4+ T cells from peripheral blood mononuclear cells, taken in the second trimester of pregnancy. Receptor source: a female donor with multiple sclerosis, enrolled in a pregnancy study. Both conserved end residues are part of each CDR3. A D gene is named only where the DNA matches it firmly. The size entry is marked missing in some rows and otherwise reads once, few, many or a size class.

CDR3aa	CDR3nt	v_gene	j_gene	d_gene	abundance
CASSLGRLAGVGEQFF	TGTGCCAGCAGCTTAGGTCGCCTAGCGGGGGTCGGAGAGCAGTTCTTC	TRBV11-2	TRBJ2-1	TRBD2	NA
CASSVGPPTGANEQFF	TGTGCCAGCAGCGTAGGTCCCCCCACAGGGGCGAATGAGCAGTTCTTC	TRBV9	TRBJ2-1	TRBD1	NA
CASRGQEGSYGYTF	TGTGCCAGCAGAGGACAGGAAGGAAGCTATGGCTACACCTTC	TRBV6-1	TRBJ1-2	TRBD1	NA
CASSQDPPGLAVAKNIQYF	TGCGCCAGCAGCCAAGATCCCCCGGGACTAGCGGTAGCCAAAAACATTCAGTACTTC	TRBV4-1	TRBJ2-4	TRBD2	NA
CASSPGILGNSPLHF	TGTGCCAGCAGCCCAGGTATTCTTGGGAATTCACCCCTCCACTTT	TRBV11-2	TRBJ1-6	NA	few
CASSPPSGAYEQYF	TGTGCCAGCAGTCCACCCTCCGGGGCCTACGAGCAGTACTTC	TRBV25-1	TRBJ2-7	NA	NA
CASSLVIAGVHEQYF	TGCGCCAGCAGCTTGGTTATAGCGGGAGTGCACGAGCAGTACTTC	TRBV5-1	TRBJ2-7	TRBD2	NA
CASSGIGQPNTEAFF	TGTGCCAGCAGCGGAATAGGACAGCCGAACACTGAAGCTTTCTTT	TRBV9	TRBJ1-1	NA	few
CASSISELTGPRGTIYF	TGTGCCAGTAGTATCTCCGAACTAACTGGTCCGCGGGGCACCATATATTTT	TRBV19	TRBJ1-3	NA	NA
CASSSDRGRLSGNQPQHF	TGTGCCAGCAGTTCCGACAGGGGGCGGCTATCTGGCAATCAGCCCCAGCATTTT	TRBV2	TRBJ1-5	TRBD1	NA
CATQPFGTAEETQYF	TGTGCCACACAACCCTTCGGGACAGCCGAAGAGACCCAGTACTTC	TRBV5-6	TRBJ2-5	TRBD1	once
CASSVGRGGLGAKNIQYF	TGTGCCAGCAGTGTCGGGAGGGGGGGGTTGGGGGCCAAAAACATTCAGTACTTC	TRBV6-1	TRBJ2-4	TRBD2	NA
CASSEGRGPGGETQYF	TGTGCCAGCAGTGAAGGGAGGGGGCCTGGAGGAGAGACCCAGTACTTC	TRBV2	TRBJ2-5	NA	NA
CASSLIAGATNEKLFF	TGCGCCAGCAGCTTAATTGCAGGGGCAACTAATGAAAAACTGTTTTTT	TRBV5-1	TRBJ1-4	NA	NA
CASSLTSGSDGELFF	TGTGCCAGCAGCCTGACTAGCGGGAGTGACGGGGAGCTGTTTTTT	TRBV7-2	TRBJ2-2	TRBD2	NA
CASSDLGGGMNTEAFF	TGTGCCAGCAGTGACCTGGGCGGGGGTATGAACACTGAAGCTTTCTTT	TRBV6-1	TRBJ1-1	NA	NA
CASSHPYPPPTSGGRNEQFF	TGTGCCAGTAGTCACCCTTATCCCCCTCCAACTAGCGGGGGCCGCAATGAGCAGTTCTTC	TRBV19	TRBJ2-1	TRBD2	NA
CASSQEGQGAAQSNEKLFF	TGCGCCAGCAGCCAAGAGGGACAGGGGGCGGCTCAATCTAATGAAAAACTGTTTTTT	TRBV4-1	TRBJ1-4	TRBD1	NA
CASSPEGGPNTEAFF	TGTGCCAGCAGCCCCGAGGGGGGGCCAAACACTGAAGCTTTCTTT	TRBV9	TRBJ1-1	NA	NA
CASSLLSSLNTEAFF	TGCGCCAGCAGCTTGCTGAGCTCCTTAAACACTGAAGCTTTCTTT	TRBV5-1	TRBJ1-1	NA	NA
CASSLAASSEQFF	TGCGCCAGCAGCTTGGCGGCCTCTAGTGAGCAGTTCTTC	TRBV5-1	TRBJ2-1	NA	NA
CASMVADPPYEQYF	TGTGCCAGCATGGTAGCGGATCCTCCCTACGAGCAGTACTTC	TRBV6-6	TRBJ2-7	NA	NA
CASSQDMGRPQHF	TGTGCCAGCAGCCAAGATATGGGGAGACCCCAGCATTTT	TRBV14	TRBJ1-5	NA	NA